The clone carrying this T cell receptor (beta chain) has more than one count but fewer than ten. The antigen is undetermined. This sample was taken from a study of T cell repertoires in cytomegalovirus infection. Study background: Public TCR beta signatures were indicative of both CMV infection and a matching HLA type. Notes on the study in general: Identification of carriers of CMV plus the relevant HLA was achieved through cumulative public TCR beta family frequency. What dominated the ex vivo response were HLA-C-restricted CMV-specific TCR beta clonotypes.

This CDR3 contains 14 residues. V was cut by 3 bases and J by 11 bases, with 19 bases left in between. TCRdb re-called the reads through MiXCR, storing one row per CDR3 protein. This repertoire shows about 490,000 distinct CDR3 sequences, around 11% found once; its top ten account for roughly 10%. The chain recombines TRBV12-3 or TRBV12-4 with TRBJ1-1; D call uncertain. The clonotype comes from a human donor in good health (CMV status not recorded). Some clones in this sample may be carry-over from other donors' samples. The sample consisted of PBMCs. The CDR3 region has the DNA TGTGCCAGCAGTTTCGCACGAGACTCTAATAGGGCTTTCTTT. It is translated as CASSFARDSNRAFF.